Listed below are T cell receptor beta chains from one sample, sequenced in a study of T cells after yellow fever vaccination. TCRdb re-analysed the 5' RACE reads in MiXCR, keeping a single row per CDR3 protein. The table lists 450,000 to 650,000 distinct CDR3 sequences, roughly 14% of them singletons, with about 14% in the top ten. The source material was PBMCs, sampled on the day of the yellow fever booster vaccination. The receptors come from a man aged 25 to 40 who received the YFV17D yellow fever vaccine. Each CDR3 is given with its conserved first and last residue. The D gene is left open where the match is weak. Clone size is stated in some rows and not others, as once, few, many or a class when expanded.

CDR3nt: TGTGCCACGAAGGGACTAGAGAACACCGGGGAGCTGTTTTTT
CDR3aa: CATKGLENTGELFF
d_gene: TRBD2
abundance: -
j_gene: TRBJ2-2
v_gene: TRBV12-3/TRBV12-4

CDR3nt: TGCAGCGTTGAAATGAGAGGGGCTAGCGGGCTTGAGCCAGATACGCAGTATTTT
CDR3aa: CSVEMRGASGLEPDTQYF
d_gene: TRBD2
abundance: few
j_gene: TRBJ2-3
v_gene: TRBV29-1

CDR3nt: TGCAGTGCTACCCCTACAGGGGGCGCGTACGAGCAGTACTTC
CDR3aa: CSATPTGGAYEQYF
d_gene: TRBD1
abundance: -
j_gene: TRBJ2-7
v_gene: TRBV20-1

CDR3nt: TGCGCCAGCAGCTTGGCCTCGGCTAGCGGGATTAGTAGGGACGAGCAGTACTTC
CDR3aa: CASSLASASGISRDEQYF
d_gene: TRBD2
abundance: few
j_gene: TRBJ2-7
v_gene: TRBV5-1

CDR3nt: TGCGCCAGCAGCCTCGAGGGAACCTCTAATGAGCAGTTCTTC
CDR3aa: CASSLEGTSNEQFF
d_gene: -
abundance: few
j_gene: TRBJ2-1
v_gene: TRBV4-3

CDR3nt: TGCAGCGTTGTAACAGGGGTCTTCACTAATGAAAAACTGTTTTTT
CDR3aa: CSVVTGVFTNEKLFF
d_gene: TRBD1
abundance: -
j_gene: TRBJ1-4
v_gene: TRBV29-1

CDR3nt: TGTGCCAGCAGCTCATTTGGACTAGCGGGTAAAGCCGGAAACATTCAGTACTTC
CDR3aa: CASSSFGLAGKAGNIQYF
d_gene: TRBD2
abundance: few
j_gene: TRBJ2-4
v_gene: TRBV11-1

CDR3nt: TGCGCCAGCAGCCACGGCCCCGGGACAGGTGCCACAGATACGCAGTATTTT
CDR3aa: CASSHGPGTGATDTQYF
d_gene: TRBD1
abundance: -
j_gene: TRBJ2-3
v_gene: TRBV5-1

CDR3nt: TGTGCCAGCAGCTCCCGGACAGCGCGATACAATGAGCAGTTCTTC
CDR3aa: CASSSRTARYNEQFF
d_gene: -
abundance: -
j_gene: TRBJ2-1
v_gene: TRBV13

CDR3nt: TGCGCCAGCAGCTTCGCCCTTGAGCAGTTCTTC
CDR3aa: CASSFALEQFF
d_gene: -
abundance: -
j_gene: TRBJ2-1
v_gene: TRBV5-1

CDR3nt: TGTGCCAGCAGCCAAGAAACAGGAGGAGGGGCTGAAGCTTTCTTT
CDR3aa: CASSQETGGGAEAFF
d_gene: -
abundance: few
j_gene: TRBJ1-1
v_gene: TRBV4-2

CDR3nt: TGTGCCAGCAGTGAAGAGGGACTGACCTACAATGAGCAGTTCTTC
CDR3aa: CASSEEGLTYNEQFF
d_gene: -
abundance: few
j_gene: TRBJ2-1
v_gene: TRBV6-1